This TCR beta chain is from a study of T cell responses to AZD1222 COVID-19 vaccine. Points from the study as a whole: Spike-specific TCR depth and breadth grew after two AZD1222 doses. No day 14 peak samples; only post-peak repertoires were characterized. Most donors were white British, females outnumbered males, and clonal diversity was possibly underestimated. Spike was spanned by vaccine-associated CD4 TCRs, with dominance at 160-218 and 743-854.

About this clone: The antigen is undetermined.

CDR3 size: 16 residues. Trimming pared 4 bases from V and 9 bases from J, leaving 19 bases between. In germline, CDR1 is SGHDN, CDR2 FVKESK. Only in-frame clones appear in the TCRdb table, and some are missing; sequencing was by immunoSEQ multiplex PCR. The data show 200,000 or so clones, around 94% seen once. The J gene is TRBJ1-6, the V gene TRBV14; tentative D call: TRBD1 (5 bases). The origin of this receptor is an adult in good health. Specimen: peripheral blood, collected on day 0 of AZD1222 vaccination. CDR3 in amino acids: CASSLLLWGRGSPLHF. CDR3 sequence (DNA): TGTGCCAGCAGCCTCCTCTTGTGGGGCCGCGGTTCACCCCTCCACTTT.